Following are 8 T cell receptor beta chains from one sample sequenced in a study of T-cell reconstitution after alpha-beta-depleted transplantation in children. During its preparation, the TCRbeta library received unique molecular identifiers. TCRdb recomputed calls from the PCR reads with MiXCR, one row per CDR3 protein. This sample carries some 600,000 distinct CDR3 sequences, over 10% of them seen once, and the ten largest clones take 2.2%. The sample here was PBMCs, mostly from graft donor cells, taken 360 days after TCRalphabeta/CD19-depleted stem cell transplant. The receptors were gathered from a male patient younger than 18 who had a stem cell transplant for acute myeloid leukemia, so the T cells may come from the graft donor.

V is TRBV12-3 or TRBV12-4 and J is TRBJ1-5; tentative D call: TRBD1 (5 bases). The germline V and J ends were trimmed by 3 bases and 0 bases, with 12 bases remaining between them. The CDR3 consists of 16 residues. CDR3 residues: CASSFSRGDSNQPQHF. CDR3 coding DNA: TGTGCCAGCAGTTTCTCGAGGGGCGATAGCAATCAGCCCCAGCATTTT.

The table lists this clonotype with a count of one. This sequence joins TRBV7-9 and TRBJ2-2; D is possibly TRBD1 (5 bases). This CDR3 comprises 15 residues. Trimming stripped 10 bases from V and 6 bases from J, with 21 bases between. Germline lookup yields CDR1 SEHNR and CDR2 FQNEAQ (reference sequence). Here the CDR3 DNA reads TGTGCCATGGGCCCCGGGCTAGGGGTCCCCGGGGAGCTGTTTTTT. Translating it yields CAMGPGLGVPGELFF.

This clonotype was seen a few times. The rearrangement uses TRBV20-1 and TRBJ2-4; D not resolved. V gave up 3 bases and J gave up 1 base, with 13 bases separating them. Germline CDR1 is DFQATT and CDR2 is SNEGSKA (reference sequence). CDR3 size: 15 residues. The CDR3 region is CSASGSEFAKNIQYF. CDR3 nucleotide sequence: TGCAGTGCTAGCGGTTCGGAGTTCGCCAAAAACATTCAGTACTTC.

The chain links TRBV20-1 to TRBJ2-7; 11 positions match TRBD2. The germline CDR1 and CDR2 sequences are DFQATT and SNEGSKA (reference sequence). The junction had 4 bases not matched to a gene; V was cut back by 2 bases and J by 7 bases. This CDR3 has 13 amino acids. The DNA for the CDR3 is TGCAGTGCTAGAATAGCGGGAGGGTGGGAGCAGTACTTC. Translated: CSARIAGGWEQYF.

Ten or more counts support this clonotype. The chain combines TRBV14 with TRBJ2-1; no definite D call. CDR1 is SGHDN, CDR2 FVKESK, per germline. CDR3 length equals 13 residues. With 1 base removed from V and 6 bases from J, the gap between germline ends came to 7 bases. The CDR3: CASSQVTLNEQFF. CDR3 DNA sequence: TGTGCCAGCAGCCAAGTTACTCTCAATGAGCAGTTCTTC.

This clonotype was seen a few times. The chain uses TRBV4-3 and TRBJ2-7; D is uncertain. Between the trimmed V and J ends, which lost 0 bases and 2 bases, there was a span of 14 bases. Germline values: CDR1 LGHNA, CDR2 YSLEER. This CDR3 contains 16 residues. The CDR3 here is CASSQDDGGLTYEQYF. The CDR3, as DNA: TGCGCCAGCAGCCAAGATGACGGCGGCCTGACCTACGAGCAGTACTTC.

This clonotype has just a few counts. The V gene is TRBV9, the J gene TRBJ2-1; perhaps TRBD1 as D (6 bases). The CDR3 is made up of 13 amino acids. Germline CDR1 SGDLS, CDR2 YYNGEE. V lost 2 bases and J lost 6, with 9 bases in between. The CDR3 region is CASSVYRVNEQFF. DNA for the CDR3: TGTGCCAGCAGCGTGTACAGGGTCAATGAGCAGTTCTTC.

This clonotype showed up just a few times. The chain uses TRBV28 and TRBJ2-3, with D perhaps TRBD2 (6 bases). Germline V CDR1 and CDR2: MDHEN, SYDVKM. The CDR3 consists of 14 residues. Trimming removed 4 bases at V and 4 bases at J, with 12 bases between. The CDR3 DNA is TGTGCCAGCAGTTCAGGCGGGATACCAGATACGCAGTATTTT. This sequence encodes CASSSGGIPDTQYF.